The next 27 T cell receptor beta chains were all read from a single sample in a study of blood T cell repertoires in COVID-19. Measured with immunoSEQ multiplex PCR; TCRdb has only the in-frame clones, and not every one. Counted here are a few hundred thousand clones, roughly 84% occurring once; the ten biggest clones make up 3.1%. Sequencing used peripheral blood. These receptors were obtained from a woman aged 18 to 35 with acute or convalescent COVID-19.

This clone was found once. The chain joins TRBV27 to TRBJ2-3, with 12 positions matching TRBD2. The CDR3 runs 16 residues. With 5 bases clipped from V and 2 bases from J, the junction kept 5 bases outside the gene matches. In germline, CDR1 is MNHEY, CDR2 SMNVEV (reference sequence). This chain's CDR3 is CASSRRLAGDTDTQYF. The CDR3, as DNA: TGTGCCAGCAGTCGCCGACTAGCGGGAGACACAGATACGCAGTATTTT.

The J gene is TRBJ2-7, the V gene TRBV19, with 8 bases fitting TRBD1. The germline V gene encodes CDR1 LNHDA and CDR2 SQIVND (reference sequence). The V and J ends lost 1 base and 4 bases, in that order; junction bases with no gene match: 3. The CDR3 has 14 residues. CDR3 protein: CASSIAGGEYEQYF. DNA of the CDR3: TGTGCCAGTAGTATAGCAGGGGGCGAGTACGAGCAGTACTTC.

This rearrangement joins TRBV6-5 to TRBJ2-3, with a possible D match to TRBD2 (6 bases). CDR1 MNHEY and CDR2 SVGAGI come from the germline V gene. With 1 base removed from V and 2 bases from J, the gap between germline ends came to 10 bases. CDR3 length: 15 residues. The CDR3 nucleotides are TGTGCCAGCAGTTACTTAGGACTATCCACAGATACGCAGTATTTT. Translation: CASSYLGLSTDTQYF.

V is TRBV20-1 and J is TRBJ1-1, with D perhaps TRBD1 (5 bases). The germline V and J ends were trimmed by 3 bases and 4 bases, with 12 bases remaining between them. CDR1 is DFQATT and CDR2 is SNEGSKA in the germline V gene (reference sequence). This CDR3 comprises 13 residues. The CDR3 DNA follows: TGCAGTGCTAGTCGTCCGGGGGGCACTGAAGCTTTCTTT. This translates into CSASRPGGTEAFF.

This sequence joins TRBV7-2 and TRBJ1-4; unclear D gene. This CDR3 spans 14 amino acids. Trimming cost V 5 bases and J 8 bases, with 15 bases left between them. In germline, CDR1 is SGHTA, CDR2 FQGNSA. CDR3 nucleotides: TGTGCCAGCAGCCGTCAGGTGTCTGGCGAAAAACTGTTTTTT. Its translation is CASSRQVSGEKLFF.

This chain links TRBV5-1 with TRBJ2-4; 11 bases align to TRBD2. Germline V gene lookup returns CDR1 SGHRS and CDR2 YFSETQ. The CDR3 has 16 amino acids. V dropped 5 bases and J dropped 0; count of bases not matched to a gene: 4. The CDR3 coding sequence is TGCGCCAGCAGAACGGGACTAGCGGTAGCCAAAAACATTCAGTACTTC. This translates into CASRTGLAVAKNIQYF.

CDR3 nucleotides: TGTGCCAGCAGCTTATCCAGCGTCAGAAGGAGCGAGACCCAGTACTTC. Protein product: CASSLSSVRRSETQYF. The chain joins TRBV5-4 to TRBJ2-5; D ambiguous. The CDR3 runs 16 residues. The V gene's germline CDR1 is SGHNT and CDR2 YYREEE (reference sequence). With 2 bases removed from V and 5 bases from J, the gap between germline ends came to 19 bases.

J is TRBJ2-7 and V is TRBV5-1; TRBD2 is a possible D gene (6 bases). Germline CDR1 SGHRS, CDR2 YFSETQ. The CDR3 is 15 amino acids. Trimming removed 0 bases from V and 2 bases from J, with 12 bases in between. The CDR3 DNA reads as TGCGCCAGCAGCTTGGAGGGCGGGAAGACCTACGAGCAGTACTTC. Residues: CASSLEGGKTYEQYF.

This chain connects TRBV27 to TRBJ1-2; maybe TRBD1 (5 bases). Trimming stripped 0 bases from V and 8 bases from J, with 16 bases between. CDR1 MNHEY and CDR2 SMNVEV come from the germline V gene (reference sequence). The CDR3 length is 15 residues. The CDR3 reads CASSLSGQGLGGYTF. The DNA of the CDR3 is TGTGCCAGCAGTTTATCGGGGCAGGGATTAGGGGGCTACACCTTC.

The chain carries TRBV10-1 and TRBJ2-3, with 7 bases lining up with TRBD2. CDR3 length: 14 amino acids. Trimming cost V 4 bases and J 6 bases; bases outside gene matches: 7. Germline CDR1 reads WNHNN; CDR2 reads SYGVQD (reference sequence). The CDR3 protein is CASSVAAGEDTQYF. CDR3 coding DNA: TGCGCCAGCAGTGTTGCGGCGGGAGAGGATACGCAGTATTTT.

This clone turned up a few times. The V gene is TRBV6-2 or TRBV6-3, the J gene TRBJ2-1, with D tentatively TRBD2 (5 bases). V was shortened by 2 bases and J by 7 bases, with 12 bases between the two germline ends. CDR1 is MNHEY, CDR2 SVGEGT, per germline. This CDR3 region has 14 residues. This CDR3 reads CASSYGGSSNEQFF. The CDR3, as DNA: TGTGCCAGCAGTTACGGTGGGAGTTCGAATGAGCAGTTCTTC.

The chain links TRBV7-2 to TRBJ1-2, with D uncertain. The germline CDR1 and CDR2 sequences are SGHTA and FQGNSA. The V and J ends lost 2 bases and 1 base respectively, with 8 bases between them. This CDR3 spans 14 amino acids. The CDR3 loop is CASSLLGLNYGYTF. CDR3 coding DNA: TGTGCCAGCAGCTTATTGGGCCTTAACTATGGCTACACCTTC. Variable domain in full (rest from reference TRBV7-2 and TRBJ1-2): GAGVSQSPSNKVTEKGKDVELRCDPISGHTALYWYRQSLGQGLEFLIYFQGNSAPDKSGLPSDRFSAERTGGSVSTLTIQRTQQEDSAVYLCASSLLGLNYGYTFGSGTRLTVV.

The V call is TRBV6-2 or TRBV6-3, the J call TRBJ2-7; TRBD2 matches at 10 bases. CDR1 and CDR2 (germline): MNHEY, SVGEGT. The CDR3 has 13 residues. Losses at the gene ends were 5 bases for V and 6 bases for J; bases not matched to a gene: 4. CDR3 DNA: TGTGCCAGCAGTCTAGCGGGAGCCCTCGAGCAGTACTTC. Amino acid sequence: CASSLAGALEQYF.

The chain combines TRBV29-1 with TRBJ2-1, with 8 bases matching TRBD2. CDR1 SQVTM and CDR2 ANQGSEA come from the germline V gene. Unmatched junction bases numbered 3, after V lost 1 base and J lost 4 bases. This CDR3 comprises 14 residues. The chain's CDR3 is CSVEATSAYNEQFF. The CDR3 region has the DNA TGCAGCGTTGAAGCGACTAGCGCGTACAATGAGCAGTTCTTC.

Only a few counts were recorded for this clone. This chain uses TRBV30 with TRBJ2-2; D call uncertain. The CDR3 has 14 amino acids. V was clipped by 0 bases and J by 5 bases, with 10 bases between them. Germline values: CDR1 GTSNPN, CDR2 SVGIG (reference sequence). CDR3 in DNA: TGTGCCTGGAGTGTACAGATGAGAACCGGGGAGCTGTTTTTT. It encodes CAWSVQMRTGELFF.

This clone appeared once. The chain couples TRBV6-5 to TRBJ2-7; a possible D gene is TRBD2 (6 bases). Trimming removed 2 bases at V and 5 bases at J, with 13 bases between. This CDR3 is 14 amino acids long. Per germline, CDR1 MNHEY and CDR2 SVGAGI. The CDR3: CASSYGSGDNEQYF. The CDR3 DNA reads TGTGCCAGCAGTTACGGGTCGGGAGACAACGAGCAGTACTTC.

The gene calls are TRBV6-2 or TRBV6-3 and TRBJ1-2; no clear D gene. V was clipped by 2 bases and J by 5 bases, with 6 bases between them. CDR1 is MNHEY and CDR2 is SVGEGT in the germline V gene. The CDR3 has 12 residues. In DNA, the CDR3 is TGTGCCAGCAGTTACCTTCCTTATGGCTACACCTTC. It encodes CASSYLPYGYTF.

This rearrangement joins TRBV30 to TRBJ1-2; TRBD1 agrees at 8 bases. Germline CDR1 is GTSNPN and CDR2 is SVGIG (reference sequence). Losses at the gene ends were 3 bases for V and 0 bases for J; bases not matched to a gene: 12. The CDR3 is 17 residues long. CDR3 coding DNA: TGTGCCTGGAGCGGCCCTACCCGGGGACAGGCTAACTATGGCTACACCTTC. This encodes CAWSGPTRGQANYGYTF. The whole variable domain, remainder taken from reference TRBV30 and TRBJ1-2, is SQTIHQWPATLVQPVGSPLSLECTVEGTSNPNLYWYRQAAGRGLQLLFYSVGIGQISSEVPQNLSASRPQDRQFILSSKKLLLSDSGFYLCAWSGPTRGQANYGYTFGSGTRLTVV.

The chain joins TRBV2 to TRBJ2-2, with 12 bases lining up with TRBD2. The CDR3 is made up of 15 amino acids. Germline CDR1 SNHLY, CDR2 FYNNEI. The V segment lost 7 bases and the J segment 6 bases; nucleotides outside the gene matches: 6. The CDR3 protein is CASTLTSGSPGELFF. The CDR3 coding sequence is TGTGCCAGCACTTTGACTAGCGGGAGCCCCGGGGAGCTGTTTTTT.

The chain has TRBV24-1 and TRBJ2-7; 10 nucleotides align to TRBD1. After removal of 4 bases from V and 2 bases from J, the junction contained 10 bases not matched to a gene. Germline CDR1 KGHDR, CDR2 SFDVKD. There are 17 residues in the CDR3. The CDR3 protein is CATSDWTGQGEAYEQYF. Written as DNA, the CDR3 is TGTGCCACCAGTGACTGGACCGGACAGGGGGAGGCCTACGAGCAGTACTTC.

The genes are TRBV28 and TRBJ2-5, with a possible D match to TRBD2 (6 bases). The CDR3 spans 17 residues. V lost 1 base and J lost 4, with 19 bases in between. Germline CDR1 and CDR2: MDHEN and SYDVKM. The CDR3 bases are TGTGCCAGCAGTTTATCCCCCCAGGACTGGCGGGGAGAGACCCAGTACTTC. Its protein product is CASSLSPQDWRGETQYF.

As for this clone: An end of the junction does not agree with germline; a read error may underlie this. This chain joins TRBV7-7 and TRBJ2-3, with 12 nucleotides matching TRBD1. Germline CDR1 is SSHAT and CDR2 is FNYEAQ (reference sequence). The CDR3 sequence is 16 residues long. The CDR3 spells CASSRGTGGFIDTQYF. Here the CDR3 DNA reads TGTGCTAGCAGCAGAGGGACAGGGGGCTTTATAGATACGCAGTATTTT. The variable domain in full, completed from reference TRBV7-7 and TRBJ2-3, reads GAGVSQSPRYKVTKRGQDVTLRCDPISSHATLYWYQQALGQGPEFLTYFNYEAQPDKSGLPSDRFSAERPEGSISTLTIQRTEQRDSAMYRCASSRGTGGFIDTQYFGPGTRLTVL.

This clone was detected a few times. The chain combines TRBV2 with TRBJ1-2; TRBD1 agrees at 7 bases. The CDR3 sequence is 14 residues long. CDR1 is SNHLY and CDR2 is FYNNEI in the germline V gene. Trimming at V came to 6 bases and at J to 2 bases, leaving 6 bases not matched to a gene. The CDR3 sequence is CASRGGGENYGYTF. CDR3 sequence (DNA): TGTGCCAGCAGAGGAGGGGGCGAGAACTATGGCTACACCTTC.

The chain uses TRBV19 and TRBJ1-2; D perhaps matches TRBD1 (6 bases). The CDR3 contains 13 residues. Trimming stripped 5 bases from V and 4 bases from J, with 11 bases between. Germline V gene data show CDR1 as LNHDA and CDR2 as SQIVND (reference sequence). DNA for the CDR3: TGTGCCAGTAGTGCTACAGGGCTCTATGGCTACACCTTC. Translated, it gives CASSATGLYGYTF.

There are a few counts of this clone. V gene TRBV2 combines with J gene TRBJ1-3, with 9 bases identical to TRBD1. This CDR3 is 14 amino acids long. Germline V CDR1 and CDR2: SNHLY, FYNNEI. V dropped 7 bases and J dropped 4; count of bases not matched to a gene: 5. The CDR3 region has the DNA TGTGCCAGCACCTCCGGGACAGGGGGAAACACCATATATTTT. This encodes CASTSGTGGNTIYF.

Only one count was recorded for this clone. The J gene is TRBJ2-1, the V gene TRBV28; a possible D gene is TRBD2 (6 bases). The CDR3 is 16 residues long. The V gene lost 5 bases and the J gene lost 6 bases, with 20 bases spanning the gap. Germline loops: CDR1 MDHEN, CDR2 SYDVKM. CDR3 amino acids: CASSILGGADRNEQFF. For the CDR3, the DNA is TGTGCCAGCAGTATTCTCGGGGGAGCCGACCGCAATGAGCAGTTCTTC.

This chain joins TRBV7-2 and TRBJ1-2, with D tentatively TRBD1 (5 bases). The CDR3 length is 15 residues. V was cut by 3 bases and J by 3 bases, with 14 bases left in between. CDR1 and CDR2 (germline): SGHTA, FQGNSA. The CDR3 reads CASSFEPGLDYGYTF. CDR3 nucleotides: TGTGCCAGCAGCTTTGAACCGGGACTTGACTATGGCTACACCTTC.